The TCR beta chain described here comes from a study of tumor-infiltrating lymphocytes in localized non-small cell lung cancer. This clone was observed a few times. The antigen is undetermined. Looked up from germline, CDR1 is SGHVS and CDR2 is FQNEAQ. The CDR3 contains 14 residues. Trimming removed 3 bases at V and 8 bases at J, with 14 bases between. General study results and limits: No T-cell fraction difference was seen between IM1 and IM2 tumors. Recurrence-free survival showed no association with tumor T-cell fraction.

The protocol was immunoSEQ multiplex PCR, while the TCRdb copy is restricted to in-frame clones and leaves out a portion. The top ten hold 2.5% to 3% of the sample, which has some 15,000 clones, roughly 81% seen once. Sequencing was performed on lung tumor tissue. This TCR came from a human donor with non-small cell lung cancer. The V call is TRBV7-8, the J call TRBJ1-5, with D hard to call. CDR3 amino acids: CASSFRPSEEPQHF. The CDR3 coding sequence is TGTGCCAGCAGCTTTAGACCCTCCGAGGAGCCCCAGCATTTT. Together with reference TRBV7-8 and TRBJ1-5, the CDR3 gives the full variable domain: GAGVSQSPRYKVAKRGQDVALRCDPISGHVSLFWYQQALGQGPEFLTYFQNEAQLDKSGLPSDRFFAERPEGSVSTLKIQRTQQEDSAVYLCASSFRPSEEPQHFGDGTRLSIL.